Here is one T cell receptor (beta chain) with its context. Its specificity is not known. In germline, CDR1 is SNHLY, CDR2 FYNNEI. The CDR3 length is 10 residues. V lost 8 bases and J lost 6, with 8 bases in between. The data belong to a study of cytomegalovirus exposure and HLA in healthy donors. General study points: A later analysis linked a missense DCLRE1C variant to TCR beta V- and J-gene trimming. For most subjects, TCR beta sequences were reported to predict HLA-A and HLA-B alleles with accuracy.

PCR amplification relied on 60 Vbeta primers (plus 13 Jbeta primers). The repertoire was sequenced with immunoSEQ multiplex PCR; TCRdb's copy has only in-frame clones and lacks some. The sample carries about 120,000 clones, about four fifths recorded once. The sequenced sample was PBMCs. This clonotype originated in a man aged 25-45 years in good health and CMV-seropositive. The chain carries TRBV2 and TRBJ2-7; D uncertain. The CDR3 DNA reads TGTGCCAGCGTCAGTCGCGAGCAGTACTTC. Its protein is CASVSREQYF. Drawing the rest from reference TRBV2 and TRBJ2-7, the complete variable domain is EPEVTQTPSHQVTQMGQEVILRCVPISNHLYFYWYRQILGQKVEFLVSFYNNEISEKSEIFDDQFSVERPDGSNFTLKIRSTKLEDSAMYFCASVSREQYFGPGTRLTVT.